This T cell receptor (beta chain) is from a study of response to subunit inactivated influenza vaccine (dated by TCRdb to 2017 to 2018). As for the study more broadly: To follow how T cells responded to a trivalent subunit inactivated influenza vaccine, the researchers relied on deep quantitative profiling of the T cell receptor repertoire.

The table lists this clonotype with a few counts. No antigen is known for it. Per-base qualities were not stored, and no clone one base away is much larger. Findings and caveats that apply to the study as a whole: According to the authors, only a limited number of new T cells may be recruited by each seasonal influenza vaccination.

The library was made by RT-PCR. Sequencing relied on an Illumina HiSeq 2500. TCRdb redid the processing of the public reads, applying fastp at Q25 and MiXCR, and retained in-frame beta chains. Entries that share a CDR3 protein sequence are merged under the most common genes and DNA. For this sample there are 500,000 to 550,000 distinct CDR3 sequences; about 7.6% appear just once. The ten largest clones capture roughly 13% of the sample. The trim is 4 bases for V and 8 bases for J, with a gap of 5 bases between the germline ends. From its cysteine to its phenylalanine, the CDR3 spans 11 amino acids. Of all the DNA, just the CDR3 is kept, 33 bases in frame from base 1. As encoded in the germline V gene, CDR1 is KGHSH while CDR2 is LQKENI.

Sequenced here: PBMCs from blood, sampled less than 30 months after vaccination. Recombination linked TRBV18 to TRBJ1-4; a confident D gene designation cannot be given. This TCR came from a man between 50 and 75 years old who received an inactivated influenza vaccine. Donor details come from another sample of the same person, matched by shared clones. Here the CDR3 is given as CASSLSEKLFF. DNA sequence: TGTGCCAGCTCACTATCAGAAAAACTGTTTTTT.